This T cell receptor (beta chain) was identified during a study of blood T cell repertoires in COVID-19. This CDR3 is built from 15 residues. Germline lookup yields CDR1 MNHNY and CDR2 SVGAGI (reference sequence). V lost 6 bases to trimming and J lost 5 bases; unmatched junction nucleotides: 9. The repertoire was sequenced with immunoSEQ multiplex PCR; TCRdb's copy has only in-frame clones and lacks some. The sample includes roughly 310,000 clones, 70% to 90% of them seen just once. Sequenced material: PBMCs or T cells enriched from blood (not recorded which). This receptor was taken from a middle-aged woman who had recovered from COVID-19. This sequence joins TRBV6-6 and TRBJ1-5, with TRBD1 matching 8 bases. CDR3 residues: CASRWTGSSDQPQHF. The CDR3 DNA sequence: TGTGCCAGCAGATGGACAGGGTCATCAGATCAGCCCCAGCATTTT.